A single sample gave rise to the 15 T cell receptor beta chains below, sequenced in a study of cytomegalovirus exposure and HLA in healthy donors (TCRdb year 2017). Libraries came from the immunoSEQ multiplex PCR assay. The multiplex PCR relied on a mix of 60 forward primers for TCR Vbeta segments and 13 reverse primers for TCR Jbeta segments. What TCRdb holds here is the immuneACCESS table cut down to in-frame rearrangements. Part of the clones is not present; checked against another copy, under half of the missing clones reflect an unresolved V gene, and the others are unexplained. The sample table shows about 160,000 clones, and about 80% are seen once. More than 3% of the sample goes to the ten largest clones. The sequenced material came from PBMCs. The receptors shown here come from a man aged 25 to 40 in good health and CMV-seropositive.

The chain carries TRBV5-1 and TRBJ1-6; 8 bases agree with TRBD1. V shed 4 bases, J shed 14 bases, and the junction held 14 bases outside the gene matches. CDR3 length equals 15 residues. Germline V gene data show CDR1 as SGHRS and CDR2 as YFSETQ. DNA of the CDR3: TGCGCCAGCAGCGAATCGGGACAGGCCATTATAGCCCTCCACTTT. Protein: CASSESGQAIIALHF. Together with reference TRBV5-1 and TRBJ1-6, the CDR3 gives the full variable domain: KAGVTQTPRYLIKTRGQQVTLSCSPISGHRSVSWYQQTPGQGLQFLFEYFSETQRNKGNFPGRFSGRQFSNSRSEMNVSTLELGDSALYLCASSESGQAIIALHFGNGTRLTVT.

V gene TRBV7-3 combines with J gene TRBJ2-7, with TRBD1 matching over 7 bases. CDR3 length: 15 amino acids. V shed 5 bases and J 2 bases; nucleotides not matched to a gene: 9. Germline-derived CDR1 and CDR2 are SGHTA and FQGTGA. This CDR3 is CASSPETGQAYEQYF. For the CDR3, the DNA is TGTGCCAGCAGCCCAGAGACAGGGCAAGCCTACGAGCAGTACTTC.

CDR3 amino acids: CASRETGDNEQFF. Here the CDR3 DNA reads TGTGCCAGCAGAGAGACAGGGGACAATGAGCAGTTCTTC. This chain joins TRBV2 and TRBJ2-1; TRBD1 matches 8 bases. This CDR3 region has 13 residues. V lost 6 bases, J lost 5 bases, and 3 bases stayed unmatched. Germline V gene data show CDR1 as SNHLY and CDR2 as FYNNEI.

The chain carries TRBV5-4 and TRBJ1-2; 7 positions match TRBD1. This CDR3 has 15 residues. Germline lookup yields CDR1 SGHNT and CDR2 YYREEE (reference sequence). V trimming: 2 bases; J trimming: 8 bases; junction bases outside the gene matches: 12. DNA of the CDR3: TGTGCCAGCAGCTTCGGGGGGGTGACAGGGAACGGCTACACCTTC. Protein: CASSFGGVTGNGYTF.

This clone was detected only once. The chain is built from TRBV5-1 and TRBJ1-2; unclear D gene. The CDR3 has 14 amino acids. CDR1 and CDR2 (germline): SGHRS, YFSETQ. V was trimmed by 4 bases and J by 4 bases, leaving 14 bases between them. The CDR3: CASSTTNYVYGYTF. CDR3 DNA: TGCGCCAGCAGCACCACAAACTACGTCTATGGCTACACCTTC.

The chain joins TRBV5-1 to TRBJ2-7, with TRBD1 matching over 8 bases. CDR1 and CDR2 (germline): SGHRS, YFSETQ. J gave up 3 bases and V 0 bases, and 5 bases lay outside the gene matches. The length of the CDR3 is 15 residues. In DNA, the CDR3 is TGCGCCAGCAGCTTGGCCGGGACAGGCATCTACGAGCAGTACTTC. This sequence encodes CASSLAGTGIYEQYF. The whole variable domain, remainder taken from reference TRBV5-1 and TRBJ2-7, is KAGVTQTPRYLIKTRGQQVTLSCSPISGHRSVSWYQQTPGQGLQFLFEYFSETQRNKGNFPGRFSGRQFSNSRSEMNVSTLELGDSALYLCASSLAGTGIYEQYFGPGTRLTVT.

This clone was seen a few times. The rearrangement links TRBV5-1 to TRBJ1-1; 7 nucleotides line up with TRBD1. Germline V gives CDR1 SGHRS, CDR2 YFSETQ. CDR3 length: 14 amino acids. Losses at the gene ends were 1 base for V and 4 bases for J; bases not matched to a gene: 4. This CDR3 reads CASSLRRGITEAFF. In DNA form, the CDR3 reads TGCGCCAGCAGCTTGCGCAGGGGGATCACTGAAGCTTTCTTT.

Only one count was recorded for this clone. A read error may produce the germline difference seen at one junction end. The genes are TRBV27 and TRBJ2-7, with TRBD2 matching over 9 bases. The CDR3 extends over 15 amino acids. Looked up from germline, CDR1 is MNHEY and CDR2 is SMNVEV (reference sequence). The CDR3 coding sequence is TGTACCAGCGGACGAACTAGCGGGCCAGCCTACGAGCAGTACTTC. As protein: CTSGRTSGPAYEQYF.

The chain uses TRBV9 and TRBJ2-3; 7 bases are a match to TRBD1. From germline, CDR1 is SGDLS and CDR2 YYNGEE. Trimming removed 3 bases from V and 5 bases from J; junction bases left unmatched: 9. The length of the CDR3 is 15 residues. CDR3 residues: CASSDQGVRGDTQYF. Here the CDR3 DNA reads TGTGCCAGCAGCGATCAGGGGGTGAGAGGAGATACGCAGTATTTT.

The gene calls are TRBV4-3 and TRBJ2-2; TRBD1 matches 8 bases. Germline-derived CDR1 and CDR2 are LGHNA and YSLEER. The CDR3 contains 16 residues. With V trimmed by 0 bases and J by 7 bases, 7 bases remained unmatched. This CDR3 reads CASSQDWTGWDGELFF. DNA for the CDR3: TGCGCCAGCAGCCAAGATTGGACAGGGTGGGACGGGGAGCTGTTTTTT.

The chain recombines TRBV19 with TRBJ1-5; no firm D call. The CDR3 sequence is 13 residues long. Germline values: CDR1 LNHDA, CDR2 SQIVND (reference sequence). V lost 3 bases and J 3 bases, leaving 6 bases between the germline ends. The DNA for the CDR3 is TGTGCCAGTAGTATGAGCTACAATCAGCCCCAGCATTTT. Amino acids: CASSMSYNQPQHF.

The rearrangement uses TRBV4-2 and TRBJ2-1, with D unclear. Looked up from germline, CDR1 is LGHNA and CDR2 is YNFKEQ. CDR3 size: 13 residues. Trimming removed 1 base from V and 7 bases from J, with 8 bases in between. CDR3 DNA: TGTGCCAGCAGCCAAGGTCCCGGGAATGAGCAGTTCTTC. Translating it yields CASSQGPGNEQFF.

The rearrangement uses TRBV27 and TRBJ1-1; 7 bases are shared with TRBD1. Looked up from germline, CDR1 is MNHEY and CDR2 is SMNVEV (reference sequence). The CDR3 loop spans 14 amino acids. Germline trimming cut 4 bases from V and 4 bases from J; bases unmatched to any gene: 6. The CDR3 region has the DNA TGTGCCAGCAGTTCCCCGGCAGGGGGCACTGAAGCTTTCTTT. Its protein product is CASSSPAGGTEAFF.

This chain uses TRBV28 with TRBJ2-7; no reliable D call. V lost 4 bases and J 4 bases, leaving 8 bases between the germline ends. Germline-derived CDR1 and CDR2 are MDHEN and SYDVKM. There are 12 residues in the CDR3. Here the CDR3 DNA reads TGTGCCAGCAGTTCCCAACTTTACGAGCAGTACTTC. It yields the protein CASSSQLYEQYF.

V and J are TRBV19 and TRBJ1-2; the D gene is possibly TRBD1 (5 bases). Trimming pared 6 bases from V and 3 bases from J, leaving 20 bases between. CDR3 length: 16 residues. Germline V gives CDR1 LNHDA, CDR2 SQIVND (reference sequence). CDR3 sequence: CASRAGQGLLDYGYTF. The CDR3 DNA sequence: TGTGCCAGTAGGGCCGGGCAGGGTCTGCTAGACTATGGCTACACCTTC.